The sequence of this T cell receptor (beta chain) was determined in a study of blood T cells in healthy people across ages. CDR1 is SGHRS and CDR2 is YFSETQ in the germline V gene. The CDR3 totals 14 residues. V shed 8 bases and J 0 bases; nucleotides not matched to a gene: 7. Together with a sample-barcoded 5' primer, a J-beta primer mix was included in a second PCR lasting roughly 6 to 12 cycles. TCRdb passed the 5' RACE reads through MiXCR, listing each CDR3 protein once. Altogether over 950,000 distinct CDR3 sequences are present, approximately 50% being singletons, with the ten largest covering about a fifth.

The chain links TRBV5-1 to TRBJ1-1; the match to TRBD1 covers 7 bases. The receptor comes from a woman aged 55-70 years in good health. The specimen was blood. In DNA form, the CDR3 reads TGCGCCAGAGGGGACAGCCACATGAACACTGAAGCTTTCTTT. Protein product: CARGDSHMNTEAFF.